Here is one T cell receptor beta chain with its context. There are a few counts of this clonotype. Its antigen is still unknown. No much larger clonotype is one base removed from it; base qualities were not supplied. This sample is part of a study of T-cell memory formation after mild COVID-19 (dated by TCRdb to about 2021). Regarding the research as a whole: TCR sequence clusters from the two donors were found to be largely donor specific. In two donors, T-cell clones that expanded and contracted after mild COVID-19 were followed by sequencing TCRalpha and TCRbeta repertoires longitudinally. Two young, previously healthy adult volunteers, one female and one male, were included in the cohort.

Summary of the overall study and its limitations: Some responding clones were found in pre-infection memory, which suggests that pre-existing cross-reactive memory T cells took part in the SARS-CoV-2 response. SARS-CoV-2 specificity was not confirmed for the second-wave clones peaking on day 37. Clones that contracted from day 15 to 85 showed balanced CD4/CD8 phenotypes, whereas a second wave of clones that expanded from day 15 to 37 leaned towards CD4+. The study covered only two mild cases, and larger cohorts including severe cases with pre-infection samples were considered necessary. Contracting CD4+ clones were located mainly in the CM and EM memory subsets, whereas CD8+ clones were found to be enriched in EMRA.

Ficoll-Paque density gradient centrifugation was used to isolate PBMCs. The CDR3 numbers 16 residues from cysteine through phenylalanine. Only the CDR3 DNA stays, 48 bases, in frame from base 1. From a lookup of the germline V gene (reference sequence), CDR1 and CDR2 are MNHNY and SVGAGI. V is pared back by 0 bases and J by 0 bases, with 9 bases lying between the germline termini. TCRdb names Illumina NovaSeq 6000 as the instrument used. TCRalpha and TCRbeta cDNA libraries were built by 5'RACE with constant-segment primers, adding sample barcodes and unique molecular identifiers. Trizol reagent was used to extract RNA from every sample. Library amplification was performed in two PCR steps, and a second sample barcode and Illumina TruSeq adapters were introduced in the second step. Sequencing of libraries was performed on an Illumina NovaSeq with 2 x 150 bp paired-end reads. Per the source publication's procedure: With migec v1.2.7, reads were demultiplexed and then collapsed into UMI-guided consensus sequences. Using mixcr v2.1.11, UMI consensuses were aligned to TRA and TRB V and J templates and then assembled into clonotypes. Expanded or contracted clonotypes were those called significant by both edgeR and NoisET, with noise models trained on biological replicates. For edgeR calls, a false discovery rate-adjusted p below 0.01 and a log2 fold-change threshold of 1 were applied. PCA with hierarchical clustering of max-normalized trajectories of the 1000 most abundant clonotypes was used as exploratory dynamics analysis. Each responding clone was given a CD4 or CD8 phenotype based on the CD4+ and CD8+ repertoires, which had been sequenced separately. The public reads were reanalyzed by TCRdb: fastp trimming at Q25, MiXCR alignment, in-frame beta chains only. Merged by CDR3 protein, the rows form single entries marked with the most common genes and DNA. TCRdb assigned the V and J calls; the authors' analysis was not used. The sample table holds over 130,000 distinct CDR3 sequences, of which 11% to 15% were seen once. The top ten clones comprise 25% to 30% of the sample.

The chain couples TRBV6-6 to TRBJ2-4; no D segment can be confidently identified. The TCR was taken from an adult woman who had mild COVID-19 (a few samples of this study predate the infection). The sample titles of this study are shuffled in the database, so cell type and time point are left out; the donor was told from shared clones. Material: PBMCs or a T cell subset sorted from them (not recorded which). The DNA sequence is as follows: TGTGCCAGCAGTTACTCGAAGTTACTAGCCAAAAACATTCAGTACTTC. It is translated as CASSYSKLLAKNIQYF.